This TCR beta chain was recovered during a study of blood T cell repertoires in COVID-19. Study-wide background: Acute and convalescent COVID-19 specimens originated in the United States, Italy and Spain.

This clone has just one count. Germline V gene sequence: CDR1 SGHRS, CDR2 YFSETQ. Between the trimmed V and J ends, which lost 6 bases and 6 bases, there was a span of 9 bases. The CDR3 has 11 amino acids. Data came from immunoSEQ multiplex PCR; TCRdb stores just in-frame clones and leaves some out. This table has about 59,000 clones, about 90% appearing once. The chain has TRBV5-1 and TRBJ1-1; tentatively, D is TRBD1 (6 bases). This TCR came from an elderly man in a cohort sampled during active COVID-19. Sequencing input: peripheral blood. As DNA, the CDR3 is TGCGCCAGCACCGAGGGGGCTGAAGCTTTCTTT. Amino acid sequence: CASTEGAEAFF.